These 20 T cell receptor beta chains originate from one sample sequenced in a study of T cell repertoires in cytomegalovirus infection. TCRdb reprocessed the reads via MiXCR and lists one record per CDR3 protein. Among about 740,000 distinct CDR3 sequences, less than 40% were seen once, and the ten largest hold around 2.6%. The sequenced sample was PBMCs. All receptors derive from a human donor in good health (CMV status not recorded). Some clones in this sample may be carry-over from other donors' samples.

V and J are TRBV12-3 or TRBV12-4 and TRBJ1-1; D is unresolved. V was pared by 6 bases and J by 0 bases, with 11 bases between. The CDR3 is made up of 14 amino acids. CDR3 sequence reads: CASRSGPMNTEAFF. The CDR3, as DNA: TGTGCCAGCAGAAGTGGACCTATGAACACTGAAGCTTTCTTT.

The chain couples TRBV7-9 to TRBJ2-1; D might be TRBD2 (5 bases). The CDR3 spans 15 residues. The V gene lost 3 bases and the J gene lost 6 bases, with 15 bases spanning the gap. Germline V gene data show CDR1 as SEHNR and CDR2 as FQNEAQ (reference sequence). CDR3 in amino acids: CASSFSPLAGNEQFF. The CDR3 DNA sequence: TGTGCCAGCAGCTTTTCTCCCCTAGCAGGCAATGAGCAGTTCTTC. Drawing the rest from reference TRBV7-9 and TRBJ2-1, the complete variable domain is DTGVSQNPRHKITKRGQNVTFRCDPISEHNRLYWYRQTLGQGPEFLTYFQNEAQLEKSRLLSDRFSAERPKGSFSTLEIQRTEQGDSAMYLCASSFSPLAGNEQFFGPGTRLTVL.

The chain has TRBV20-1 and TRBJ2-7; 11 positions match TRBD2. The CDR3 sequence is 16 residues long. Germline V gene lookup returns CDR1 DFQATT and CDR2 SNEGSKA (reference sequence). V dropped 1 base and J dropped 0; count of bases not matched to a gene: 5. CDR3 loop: CSARGLAGGTSYEQYF. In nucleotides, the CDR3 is TGCAGTGCTAGAGGTCTAGCGGGGGGTACCTCCTACGAGCAGTACTTC.

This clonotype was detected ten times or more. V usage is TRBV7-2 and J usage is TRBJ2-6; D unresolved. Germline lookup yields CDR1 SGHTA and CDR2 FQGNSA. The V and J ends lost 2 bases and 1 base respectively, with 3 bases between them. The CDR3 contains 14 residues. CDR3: CASSLKSGANVLTF. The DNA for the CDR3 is TGTGCCAGCAGCTTAAAGTCTGGGGCCAACGTCCTGACTTTC. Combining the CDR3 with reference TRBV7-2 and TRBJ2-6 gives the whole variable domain GAGVSQSPSNKVTEKGKDVELRCDPISGHTALYWYRQSLGQGLEFLIYFQGNSAPDKSGLPSDRFSAERTGGSVSTLTIQRTQQEDSAVYLCASSLKSGANVLTFGAGSRLTVL.

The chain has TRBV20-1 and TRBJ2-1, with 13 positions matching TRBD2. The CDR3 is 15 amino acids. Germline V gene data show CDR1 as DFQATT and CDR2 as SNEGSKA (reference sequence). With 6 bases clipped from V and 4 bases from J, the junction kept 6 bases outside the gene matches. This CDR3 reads CSARLAGGPYNEQFF. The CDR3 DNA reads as TGCAGTGCAAGACTAGCGGGAGGCCCATACAATGAGCAGTTCTTC.

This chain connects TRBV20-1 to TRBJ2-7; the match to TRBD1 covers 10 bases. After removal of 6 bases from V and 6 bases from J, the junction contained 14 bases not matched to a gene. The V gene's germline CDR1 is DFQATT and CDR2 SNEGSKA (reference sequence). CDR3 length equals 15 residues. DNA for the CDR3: TGCAGTGCCCGGACCCTGGGACAGGGGACCCGCGAGCAGTACTTC. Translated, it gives CSARTLGQGTREQYF.

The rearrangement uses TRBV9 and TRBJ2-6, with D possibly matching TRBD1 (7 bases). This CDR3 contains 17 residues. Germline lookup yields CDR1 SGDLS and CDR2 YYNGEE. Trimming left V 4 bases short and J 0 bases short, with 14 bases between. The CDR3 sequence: CASSPGGTPSGANVLTF. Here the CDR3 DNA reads TGTGCCAGCAGCCCAGGGGGGACCCCCTCTGGGGCCAACGTCCTGACTTTC.

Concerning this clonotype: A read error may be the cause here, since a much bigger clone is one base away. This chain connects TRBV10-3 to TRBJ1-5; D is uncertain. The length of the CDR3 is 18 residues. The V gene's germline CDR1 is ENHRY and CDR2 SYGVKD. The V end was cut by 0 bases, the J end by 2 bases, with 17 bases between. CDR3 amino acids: CAISESSRGAVRNQPQHF. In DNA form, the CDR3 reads TGTGCCATCAGTGAGTCGTCCCGGGGTGCAGTTCGCAATCAGCCCCAGCATTTT.

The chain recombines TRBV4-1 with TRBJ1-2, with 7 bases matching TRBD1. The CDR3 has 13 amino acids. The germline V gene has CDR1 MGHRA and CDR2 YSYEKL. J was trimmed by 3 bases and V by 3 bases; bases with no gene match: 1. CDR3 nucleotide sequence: TGCGCCAGCAGCCAGACAGGGCACTATGGCTACACCTTC. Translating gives CASSQTGHYGYTF.

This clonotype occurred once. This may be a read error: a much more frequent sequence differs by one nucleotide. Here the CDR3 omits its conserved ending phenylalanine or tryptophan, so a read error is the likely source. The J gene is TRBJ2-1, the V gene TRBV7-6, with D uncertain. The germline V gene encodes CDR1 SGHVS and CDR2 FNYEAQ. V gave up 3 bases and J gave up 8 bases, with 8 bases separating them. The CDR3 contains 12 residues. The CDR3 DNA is TGTGCCAGCAGCTTGTTTAGGGATGAGCAGTTCTTA. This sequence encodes CASSLFRDEQFL.

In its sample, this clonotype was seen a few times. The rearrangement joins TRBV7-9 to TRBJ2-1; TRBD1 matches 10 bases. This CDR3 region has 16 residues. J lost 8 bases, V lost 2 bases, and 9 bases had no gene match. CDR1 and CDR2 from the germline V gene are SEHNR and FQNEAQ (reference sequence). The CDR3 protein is CASSLWGDRGFDEQFF. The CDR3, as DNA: TGTGCCAGCAGCTTATGGGGGGACAGGGGTTTTGATGAGCAGTTCTTC. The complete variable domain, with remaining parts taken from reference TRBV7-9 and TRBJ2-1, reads DTGVSQNPRHKITKRGQNVTFRCDPISEHNRLYWYRQTLGQGPEFLTYFQNEAQLEKSRLLSDRFSAERPKGSFSTLEIQRTEQGDSAMYLCASSLWGDRGFDEQFFGPGTRLTVL.

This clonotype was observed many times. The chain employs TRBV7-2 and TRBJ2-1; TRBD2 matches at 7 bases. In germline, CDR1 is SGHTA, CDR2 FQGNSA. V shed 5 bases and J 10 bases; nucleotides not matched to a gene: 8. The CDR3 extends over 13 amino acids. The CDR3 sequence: CASSTSVYREQFF. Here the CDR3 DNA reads TGTGCCAGCAGCACTAGCGTCTACAGGGAGCAGTTCTTC.

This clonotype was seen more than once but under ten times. Written as DNA, the CDR3 is TGTGCCAGCAGCCTTTCTCGGACAGTCTCCTACAATGAGCAGTTCTTC. Residues: CASSLSRTVSYNEQFF. The gene calls are TRBV11-2 and TRBJ2-1; maybe TRBD1 (6 bases). The CDR3 covers 16 residues. Germline V CDR1 and CDR2: SGHAT, FQNNGV. The V end lost 5 bases, the J end lost 0 bases, and 14 bases lay between the germline ends.

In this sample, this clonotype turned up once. In DNA form, the CDR3 reads TGTGCCAGCGAACTAGCGGGAGAAGAGACCCAGTACTTC. It encodes CASELAGEETQYF. The chain couples TRBV6-6 to TRBJ2-5, with TRBD2 matching 11 bases. The CDR3 consists of 13 residues. V was clipped by 8 bases and J by 3 bases; unmatched bases: 2. Germline V lookup: CDR1 MNHNY, CDR2 SVGAGI (reference sequence).

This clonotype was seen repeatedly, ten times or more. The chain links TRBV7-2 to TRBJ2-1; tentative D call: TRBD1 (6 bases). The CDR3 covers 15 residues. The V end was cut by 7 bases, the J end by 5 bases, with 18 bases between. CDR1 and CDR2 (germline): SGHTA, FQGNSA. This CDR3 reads CASTQGGRVDNEQFF. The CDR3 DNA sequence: TGTGCCAGCACCCAAGGGGGTAGGGTAGACAATGAGCAGTTCTTC.

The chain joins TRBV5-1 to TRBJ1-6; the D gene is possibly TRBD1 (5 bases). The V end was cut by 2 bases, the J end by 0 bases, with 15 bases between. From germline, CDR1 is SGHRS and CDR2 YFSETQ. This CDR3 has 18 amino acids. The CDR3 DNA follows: TGCGCCAGCAGCTTAATGACAGCTTCGAGCTCCTATAATTCACCCCTCCACTTT. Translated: CASSLMTASSSYNSPLHF.

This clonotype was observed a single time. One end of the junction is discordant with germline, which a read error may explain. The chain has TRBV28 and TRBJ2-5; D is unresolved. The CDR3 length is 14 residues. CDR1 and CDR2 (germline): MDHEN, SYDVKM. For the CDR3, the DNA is TGTGCCAGCAGTTTAGGTGGGAACGCGGAGACCCAGTCCTTC. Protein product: CASSLGGNAETQSF.

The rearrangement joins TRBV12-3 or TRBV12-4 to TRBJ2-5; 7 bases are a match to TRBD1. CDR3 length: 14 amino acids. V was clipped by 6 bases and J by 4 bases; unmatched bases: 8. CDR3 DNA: TGTGCCAGCAGCCCGACAGGGCTCGGAGAGACCCAGTACTTC. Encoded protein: CASSPTGLGETQYF.

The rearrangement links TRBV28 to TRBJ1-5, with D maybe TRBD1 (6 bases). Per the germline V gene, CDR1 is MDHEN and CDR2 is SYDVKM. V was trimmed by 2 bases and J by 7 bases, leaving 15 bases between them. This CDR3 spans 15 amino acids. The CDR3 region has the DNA TGTGCCAGCAGTTTACGTGGGTCAGGGGACCAGCCCCAGCATTTT. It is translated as CASSLRGSGDQPQHF.

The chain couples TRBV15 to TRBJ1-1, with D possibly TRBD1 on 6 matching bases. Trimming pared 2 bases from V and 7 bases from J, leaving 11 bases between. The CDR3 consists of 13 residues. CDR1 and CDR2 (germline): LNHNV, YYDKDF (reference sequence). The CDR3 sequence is CATSRTRQVEAFF. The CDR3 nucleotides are TGTGCCACCAGCAGAACCCGACAGGTTGAAGCTTTCTTT.